This T cell receptor beta chain appears in the sequencing data of a study of shared clonotypes between healthy human individuals. Germline CDR1 and CDR2: SNHLY and FYNNEI. This CDR3 contains 14 residues. A note on this clone: Since a much larger clone is just one base distant, this may be a read error. Other DNA sequences within the sample encode an identical CDR3.

The assay was run at deep level. Unsorted PBMC DNA went through sequencing on ten immunoSEQ deep assay plates. Profiled with immunoSEQ multiplex PCR; TCRdb holds only in-frame clones, not every one. This sample carries 450,000 or so clones, approximately 77% of them seen once, and the ten largest clones take approximately 12%. The TCR sequence derives from a woman aged 40 to 55 in good health. Some clones in this sample may be carry-over from other donors' samples. Sequenced input: PBMCs. The J gene is TRBJ1-6, the V gene TRBV2; 9 bases agree with TRBD1. DNA of the CDR3: TGTGCCAGCAGAGGGACAGGGAACAATTCACCCCTCCACTTC. This translates into CASRGTGNNSPLHF.